A selection of T cell receptor beta chains follows, all from one sample in a study of Ad26.COV2.S vaccination and SARS-CoV-2 variants. Data came from immunoSEQ multiplex PCR; TCRdb stores just in-frame clones and leaves some out. The sample holds roughly 510,000 clones; 87% are singletons and the top ten take about 13%. The source was peripheral blood, collected in a trial of Ad26.COV2.S vaccine versus placebo. These receptors came from a person between 18 and 59 years old who received the Ad26.COV2.S COVID-19 vaccine or a placebo. CDR3s include the opening cysteine and the closing phenylalanine or tryptophan. A D gene is named only where the DNA matches it firmly. Clone sizes are given selectively: once, few, many, or a class where the clone is expanded.

J gene: TRBJ2-3; clone size: .; V gene: TRBV5-1; D gene: .; CDR3 DNA: TGCGCCAGCAGCTATAGGACAGCTAGCACAGATACGCAGTATTTT; CDR3 protein: CASSYRTASTDTQYF
J gene: TRBJ1-2; clone size: .; V gene: TRBV19; D gene: .; CDR3 DNA: TGTGCCAGTAGTATAGCCCCCCTGCCCAGCTATGGCTACACCTTC; CDR3 protein: CASSIAPLPSYGYTF
J gene: TRBJ1-2; clone size: .; V gene: TRBV28; D gene: .; CDR3 DNA: TGTGCCAGCAGTTTAGCGGCAGGGGTTTCTCACTATGGCTACACCTTC; CDR3 protein: CASSLAAGVSHYGYTF
J gene: TRBJ2-7; clone size: .; V gene: TRBV5-4; D gene: TRBD2; CDR3 DNA: TGTGCCAGCAGCTCCCCGGGGGGCGGGAGGGGGTACGAGCAGTACTTC; CDR3 protein: CASSSPGGGRGYEQYF
J gene: TRBJ2-3; clone size: .; V gene: TRBV9; D gene: TRBD2; CDR3 DNA: TGTGCCAGCAGCGTAACTGCGGGAGCCTCCACAGATACGCAGTATTTT; CDR3 protein: CASSVTAGASTDTQYF
J gene: TRBJ2-3; clone size: .; V gene: TRBV13; D gene: .; CDR3 DNA: TGTGCCAGCAGCCTCTCCCTCGGGACCCGCGGGACAGATACGCAGTATTTT; CDR3 protein: CASSLSLGTRGTDTQYF
J gene: TRBJ1-5; clone size: .; V gene: TRBV3-1/TRBV3-2; D gene: .; CDR3 DNA: TGTGCCAGCAGCCAAGGTGAACAGCCCCAGCATTTT; CDR3 protein: CASSQGEQPQHF
J gene: TRBJ1-1; clone size: .; V gene: TRBV30; D gene: .; CDR3 DNA: TGTGCCTGGAGTTATGGAACTGAAGCTTTCTTT; CDR3 protein: CAWSYGTEAFF
J gene: TRBJ2-7; clone size: few; V gene: TRBV7-8; D gene: .; CDR3 DNA: TGTGCCAGCAGCCCCGTGAATAGCGCATACGAGCAGTACTTC; CDR3 protein: CASSPVNSAYEQYF
J gene: TRBJ1-5; clone size: .; V gene: TRBV30; D gene: .; CDR3 DNA: TGTGCCTGGAGTGCACTATCTGGTGGCAATCAGCCCCAGCATTTT; CDR3 protein: CAWSALSGGNQPQHF
J gene: TRBJ1-1; clone size: once; V gene: TRBV6-4; D gene: .; CDR3 DNA: TGTGCCAGCAGTGAAGGAGGGAAGAACACTGAAGCTTTCTTT; CDR3 protein: CASSEGGKNTEAFF
J gene: TRBJ2-7; clone size: few; V gene: TRBV5-1; D gene: TRBD2; CDR3 DNA: TGCGCCAGCAGCATCGGACTAGCCCCCGGGGAGCAGTACTTC; CDR3 protein: CASSIGLAPGEQYF
J gene: TRBJ1-2; clone size: .; V gene: TRBV19; D gene: .; CDR3 DNA: TGTGCCAGTAGTATCCCGGGCCCAGGGCCCTATGGCTACACCTTC; CDR3 protein: CASSIPGPGPYGYTF
J gene: TRBJ2-1; clone size: .; V gene: TRBV5-6; D gene: .; CDR3 DNA: TGTGCCAGCAGCTTGCTACTTCCCAGCTCCTACAATGAGCAGTTCTTC; CDR3 protein: CASSLLLPSSYNEQFF
J gene: TRBJ2-7; clone size: .; V gene: TRBV27; D gene: .; CDR3 DNA: TGTGCCAGCAGAGGGTCAGCGGAAACCTACGAGCAGTACTTC; CDR3 protein: CASRGSAETYEQYF
J gene: TRBJ1-1; clone size: .; V gene: TRBV11-3; D gene: TRBD1; CDR3 DNA: TGTGCCAGCAGCTCACGGACAGGGGGCCTCACTGAAGCTTTCTTT; CDR3 protein: CASSSRTGGLTEAFF
J gene: TRBJ1-2; clone size: .; V gene: TRBV19; D gene: .; CDR3 DNA: TGTGCCAGTAAGGAGGTCGTTGCAGAGGCTGTACTCTTC; CDR3 protein: CASKEVVAEAVLF
J gene: TRBJ1-4; clone size: few; V gene: TRBV29-1; D gene: TRBD1; CDR3 DNA: TGCAGCGCAACAGGGGGTAGGGAAAAACTGTTTTTT; CDR3 protein: CSATGGREKLFF
J gene: TRBJ2-7; clone size: .; V gene: TRBV25-1; D gene: TRBD1; CDR3 DNA: TGTGCCAGCAGCAAGACTCGGACAGGAACGGTCCCCCACGAGCAGTACTTC; CDR3 protein: CASSKTRTGTVPHEQYF
J gene: TRBJ2-1; clone size: .; V gene: TRBV5-1; D gene: .; CDR3 DNA: TGCGCCAGCAGCGATCCCGGGCCCTCCTACAATGAGCAGTTCTTC; CDR3 protein: CASSDPGPSYNEQFF
J gene: TRBJ1-4; clone size: once; V gene: TRBV7-2; D gene: .; CDR3 DNA: TGTGCCAGCAGCTTAGGAAGCCCACAGGGCGGAAAACTGTTTTTT; CDR3 protein: CASSLGSPQGGKLFF
J gene: TRBJ2-1; clone size: .; V gene: TRBV27; D gene: .; CDR3 DNA: TGTGCCAGCAGTTTCGGGTATTACAATGAGCAGTTCTTC; CDR3 protein: CASSFGYYNEQFF
J gene: TRBJ2-7; clone size: many; V gene: TRBV11-2; D gene: TRBD1; CDR3 DNA: TGTGCCAGCAGCTTATCCCCAGGGGGAGAAGACGAGCAGTACTTC; CDR3 protein: CASSLSPGGEDEQYF
J gene: TRBJ2-5; clone size: .; V gene: TRBV4-1; D gene: .; CDR3 DNA: TGCGCCAGCAGCCAAGCAGGTCTTGAGACCCAGTACTTC; CDR3 protein: CASSQAGLETQYF
J gene: TRBJ2-1; clone size: .; V gene: TRBV2; D gene: TRBD1; CDR3 DNA: TGTGCCAGTCTGACAGGGAATGAGCAGTTCTTC; CDR3 protein: CASLTGNEQFF
J gene: TRBJ2-3; clone size: .; V gene: TRBV29-1; D gene: TRBD1; CDR3 DNA: TGCAGCGTTCTTGACAGGGGCACAGATACGCAGTATTTT; CDR3 protein: CSVLDRGTDTQYF
J gene: TRBJ2-5; clone size: .; V gene: TRBV11-2; D gene: .; CDR3 DNA: TGTGCCAGCAGCTTAGACGGGTGGGGCAGCCTACAAGAGACCCAGTACTTC; CDR3 protein: CASSLDGWGSLQETQYF